One sample yielded the 10 T cell receptor beta chains listed below, sequenced in a study of CD8 T cells in Susac syndrome. Random-hexamer reverse transcription was applied to about 0.45 to 1 ug RNA. In TCRdb, the immunoSEQ multiplex PCR reads were re-called with MiXCR into one record per CDR3 protein. The sample lists around 200,000 distinct CDR3 sequences; approximately 95% were seen once. What was sequenced was CD4+ T cells from PBMCs. These receptors were taken from a human donor in good health.

This sequence joins TRBV7-9 and TRBJ1-5; D gene unclear. CDR1 is SEHNR, CDR2 FQNEAQ, per germline (reference sequence). This CDR3 is 13 amino acids long. V lost 1 base to trimming and J lost 7 bases, with 8 bases between them. DNA of the CDR3: TGTGCCAGCAGCTTAGACAGTCCCCAGCCCCAGCATTTT. Translating gives CASSLDSPQPQHF.

In nucleotides, the CDR3 is TGTGCCAGCAGTTTAGGTCCCACTGGCACTGAAGCTTTCTTT. This gives the protein CASSLGPTGTEAFF. This chain links TRBV28 with TRBJ1-1; the D is unclear. CDR3 length: 14 amino acids. Trimming took 2 bases from V and 4 from J, leaving 11 bases between them. Germline assignment: CDR1 MDHEN and CDR2 SYDVKM.

This clonotype was picked up one time. This chain links TRBV29-1 with TRBJ1-2, with D uncertain. Between the trimmed V and J ends, which lost 3 bases and 4 bases, there was a span of 21 bases. Per germline, CDR1 SQVTM and CDR2 ANQGSEA. The CDR3 contains 16 residues. CDR3 DNA sequence: TGCAGCGTTGATGAAGGACTACCCTACGTCCCCTATGGCTACACCTTC. Translated, it gives CSVDEGLPYVPYGYTF.

Here the CDR3 DNA reads TGTGCCAGCAGCTTAGCCGTCGGATACGAGCAGTACGTC. Encoded protein: CASSLAVGYEQYV. The gene calls are TRBV7-2 and TRBJ2-7; the D is unclear. This CDR3 has 13 residues. CDR1 is SGHTA and CDR2 is FQGNSA in the germline V gene. Trimming cost V 0 bases and J 4 bases, with 7 bases left between them.

V is TRBV14 and J is TRBJ2-2; a weak D match, TRBD1 (5 bases). Germline CDR1 is SGHDN and CDR2 is FVKESK. Trimming pared 0 bases from V and 7 bases from J, leaving 15 bases between. The CDR3 length is 16 residues. DNA for the CDR3: TGTGCCAGCAGCCAAGAGTTTGACAGTCGAGGCGGGGAGCTGTTTTTT. It encodes CASSQEFDSRGGELFF.

The genes are TRBV24-1 and TRBJ1-1; possible D gene TRBD1, 6 bases. This CDR3 has 13 residues. CDR1 and CDR2 (germline): KGHDR, SFDVKD. V was cut by 10 bases and J by 3 bases, with 14 bases left in between. CDR3 loop: CATMGGEDTEAFF. Written as DNA, the CDR3 is TGTGCCACGATGGGGGGCGAGGACACTGAAGCTTTCTTT.

The chain uses TRBV4-1 and TRBJ1-1; D unclear. The germline CDR1 and CDR2 sequences are MGHRA and YSYEKL. V was shortened by 3 bases and J by 0 bases, with 8 bases between the two germline ends. The CDR3 length is 14 residues. The CDR3 DNA is TGCGCCAGCAGCCACGAACAGTTGAACACTGAAGCTTTCTTT. Residues: CASSHEQLNTEAFF.

The V and J genes are TRBV18 and TRBJ2-3; no reliable D call. The CDR3 contains 13 residues. The V gene lost 3 bases and the J gene lost 5 bases, with 9 bases spanning the gap. Germline lookup yields CDR1 KGHSH and CDR2 LQKENI. For the CDR3, the DNA is TGTGCCAGCTCACCTCAGCCGCAAGATACGCAGTATTTT. This translates into CASSPQPQDTQYF.

The rearrangement uses TRBV4-1 and TRBJ2-1, with 11 bases that match TRBD2. The CDR3 runs 16 residues. V lost 8 bases to trimming and J lost 5 bases; unmatched junction nucleotides: 11. CDR1 is MGHRA and CDR2 is YSYEKL in the germline V gene. As DNA, the CDR3 is TGCGCCAGCCGCCCTATCCTAGCGGGGGGCAACAATGAGCAGTTCTTC. Translating gives CASRPILAGGNNEQFF.

The rearrangement joins TRBV29-1 to TRBJ2-1, with TRBD1 matching 9 bases. This CDR3 region has 12 residues. V gave up 7 bases and J gave up 10 bases; unmatched junction bases: 8. The germline V gene encodes CDR1 SQVTM and CDR2 ANQGSEA. Written as DNA, the CDR3 is TGCAGCGCGGGACAGGGAGGGTACGAGCAGTTCTTC. Translation: CSAGQGGYEQFF.